This entry describes one T cell receptor beta chain. Its antigen is currently unknown. This entry is derived from a study of Ad26.COV2.S vaccination and SARS-CoV-2 variants. Background on the study: Ad26.COV2.S given intramuscularly, once or twice 56 days apart.

Trimming cost V 9 bases and J 5 bases, with 13 bases left between them. CDR1 is SNHLY and CDR2 is FYNNEI in the germline V gene. CDR3 size: 12 residues. Treatment noted: about 20 received Ad26.COV2.S at low or high dose, single or two shots; about 5 received placebo; per-sample allocation not given. Specimens were obtained on day 63 following the first vaccine or placebo injection. An adult aged 18-55 years in Boston served as the donor. Study-wide points: Substantial breadth in spike-specific CD8+ and CD4+ T cell responses was reportedly seen after vaccination.

TCRdb's copy holds only in-frame clones and misses some; the assay was immunoSEQ multiplex PCR. The data show hundreds of thousands of clones, 80% to 90% seen once. The gene calls are TRBV2 and TRBJ1-1, with D perhaps matching TRBD1 (5 bases). The material was peripheral blood, obtained in a trial of Ad26.COV2.S vaccine versus placebo. The TCR was taken from a person aged 18-65 years who received the Ad26.COV2.S COVID-19 vaccine or a placebo. The CDR3 nucleotides are TGTGCCAGTCAGGGCGAAAGGACTGAAGCTTTCTTT. This codes for CASQGERTEAFF.